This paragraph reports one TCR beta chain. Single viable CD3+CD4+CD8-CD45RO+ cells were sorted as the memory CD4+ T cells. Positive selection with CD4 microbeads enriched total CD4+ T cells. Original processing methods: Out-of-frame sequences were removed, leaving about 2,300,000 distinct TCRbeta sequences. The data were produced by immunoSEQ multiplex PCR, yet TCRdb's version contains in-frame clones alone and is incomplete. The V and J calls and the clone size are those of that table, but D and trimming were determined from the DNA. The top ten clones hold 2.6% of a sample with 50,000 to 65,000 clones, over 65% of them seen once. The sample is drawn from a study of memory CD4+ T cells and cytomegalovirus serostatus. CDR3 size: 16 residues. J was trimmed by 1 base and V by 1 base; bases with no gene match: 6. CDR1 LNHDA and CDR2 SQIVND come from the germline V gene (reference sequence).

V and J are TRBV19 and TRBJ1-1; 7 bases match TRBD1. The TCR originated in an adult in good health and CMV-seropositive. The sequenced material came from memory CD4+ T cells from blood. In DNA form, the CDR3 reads TGTGCCAGTAGTATAGCCGGGACAGAGAAGAACACTGAAGCTTTCTTT. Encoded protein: CASSIAGTEKNTEAFF.